In its sample, the clone carrying this T cell receptor (beta chain) was seen many times. Its antigen is not identified. Generation of TCR beta libraries employed quantitative 5'-RACE incorporating molecular barcodes. TCRdb processed the 5' RACE reads anew with MiXCR; each CDR3 protein has one entry. The table has under 300,000 distinct CDR3 sequences, around 10% seen once. The germline gives CDR1 ENHRY, CDR2 SYGVKD. This CDR3 has 16 amino acids. Trimming left V 5 bases short and J 0 bases short, with 13 bases between. This sample is drawn from a study of CD8 T cells in ankylosing spondylitis. Study-level points and caveats: Blood from ankylosing spondylitis patients appeared to carry a characteristic roughly eight-variant TCR beta motif. Peripheral blood samples showed relatively rare disease-linked clones, and these clones were CD8+.

The genes are TRBV10-3 and TRBJ1-4; perhaps TRBD1 as D (6 bases). Input material: blood, either unsorted or a sorted T cell fraction (not recorded which). This receptor was identified in a male donor with ankylosing spondylitis or in good health (not recorded which). The CDR3 loop is CAISPGGPTTNEKLFF. CDR3 sequence (DNA): TGTGCCATCAGTCCCGGGGGGCCGACAACTAATGAAAAACTGTTTTTT.